This T cell receptor (beta chain) was identified in a study of radiotherapy plus CTLA-4 blockade in lung cancer. Study information: Disease control was achieved by approximately 30% of patients, and objective responses by around 17%.

Focal radiation plus CTLA-4 blockade with ipilimumab was given to patients with chemo-refractory metastatic non-small-cell lung cancer. This CDR3 spans 14 amino acids. CDR1 is SGHRS and CDR2 is YFSETQ in the germline V gene. The germline V and J ends were trimmed by 2 bases and 2 bases, with 11 bases remaining between them. Notes on the study in general: The study found tumor-derived TCR clones expanded in blood after radiotherapy plus ipilimumab. Best predicting response, reportedly, were early blood T cell clone dynamics, with interferon-beta.

This clone was found once. Its antigen is unidentified. Repertoires were generated with immunoSEQ multiplex PCR, while TCRdb's copy carries only in-frame clones and drops some. The top ten clones hold about 3% of a sample with 23,000 or so clones, 70% to 75% of them seen once. This sequence originates from a human donor with non-small cell lung cancer whose response to radiotherapy plus ipilimumab could not be evaluated. The sample in question was peripheral blood, obtained from a patient treated with radiotherapy plus ipilimumab. V usage is TRBV5-1 and J usage is TRBJ2-7; tentatively, D is TRBD1 (6 bases). CDR3 in amino acids: CASSFPDRTYEQYF. CDR3 nucleotide sequence: TGCGCCAGCAGCTTCCCGGACAGAACCTACGAGCAGTACTTC.